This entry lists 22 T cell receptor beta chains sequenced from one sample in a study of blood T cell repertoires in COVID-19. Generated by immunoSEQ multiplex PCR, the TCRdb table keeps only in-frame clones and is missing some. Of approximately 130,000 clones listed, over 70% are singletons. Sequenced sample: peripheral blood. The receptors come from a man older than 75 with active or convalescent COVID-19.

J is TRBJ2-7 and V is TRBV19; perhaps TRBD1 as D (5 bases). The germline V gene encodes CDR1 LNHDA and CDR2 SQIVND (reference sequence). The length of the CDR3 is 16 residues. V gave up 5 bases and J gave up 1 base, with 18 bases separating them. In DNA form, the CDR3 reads TGTGCCAGTAGTCAAAACAGGCTCTCCTCGTCCTACGAGCAGTACTTC. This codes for CASSQNRLSSSYEQYF. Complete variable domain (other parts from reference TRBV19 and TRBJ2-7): DGGITQSPKYLFRKEGQNVTLSCEQNLNHDAMYWYRQDPGQGLRLIYYSQIVNDFQKGDIAEGYSVSREKKESFPLTVTSAQKNPTAFYLCASSQNRLSSSYEQYFGPGTRLTVT.

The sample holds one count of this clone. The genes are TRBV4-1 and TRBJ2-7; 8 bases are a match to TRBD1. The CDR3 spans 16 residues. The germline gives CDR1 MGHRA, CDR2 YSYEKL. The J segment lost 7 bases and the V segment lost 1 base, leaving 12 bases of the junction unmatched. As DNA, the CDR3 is TGCGCCAGCAGCCAAGGACCAGGGCAGGGGGCTTGGGAGCAGTACTTC. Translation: CASSQGPGQGAWEQYF.

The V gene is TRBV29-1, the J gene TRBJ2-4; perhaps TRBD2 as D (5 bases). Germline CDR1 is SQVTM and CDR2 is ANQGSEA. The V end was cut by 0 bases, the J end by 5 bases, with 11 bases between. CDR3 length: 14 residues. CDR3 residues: CSVEDSVFQNIQYF. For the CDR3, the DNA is TGCAGCGTTGAAGATAGCGTATTCCAAAACATTCAGTACTTC.

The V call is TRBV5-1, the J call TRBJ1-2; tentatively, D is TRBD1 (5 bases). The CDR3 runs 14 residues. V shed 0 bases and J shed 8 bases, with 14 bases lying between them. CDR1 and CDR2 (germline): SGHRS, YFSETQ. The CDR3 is CASSLEGRDGGYTF. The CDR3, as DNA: TGCGCCAGCAGCTTGGAGGGGAGGGATGGCGGCTACACCTTC.

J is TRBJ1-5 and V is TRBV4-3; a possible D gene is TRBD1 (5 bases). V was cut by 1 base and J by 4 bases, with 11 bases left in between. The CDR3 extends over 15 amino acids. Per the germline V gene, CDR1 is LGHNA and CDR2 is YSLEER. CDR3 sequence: CASSQGAGLNQPQHF. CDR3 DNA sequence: TGCGCCAGCAGCCAAGGTGCAGGGTTGAATCAGCCCCAGCATTTT.

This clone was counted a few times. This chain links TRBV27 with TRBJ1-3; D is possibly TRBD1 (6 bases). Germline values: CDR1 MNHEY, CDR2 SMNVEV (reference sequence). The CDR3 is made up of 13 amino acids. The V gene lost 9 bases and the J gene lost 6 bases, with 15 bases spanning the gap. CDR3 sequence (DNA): TGTGCCAGTCGGGGGGGCCTCGAAAACACCATATATTTT. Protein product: CASRGGLENTIYF.

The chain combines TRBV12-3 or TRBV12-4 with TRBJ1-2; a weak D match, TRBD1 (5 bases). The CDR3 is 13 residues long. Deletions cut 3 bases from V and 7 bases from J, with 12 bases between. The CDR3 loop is CASSFTREGGYTF. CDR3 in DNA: TGTGCCAGCAGTTTTACCAGGGAGGGTGGCTACACCTTC.

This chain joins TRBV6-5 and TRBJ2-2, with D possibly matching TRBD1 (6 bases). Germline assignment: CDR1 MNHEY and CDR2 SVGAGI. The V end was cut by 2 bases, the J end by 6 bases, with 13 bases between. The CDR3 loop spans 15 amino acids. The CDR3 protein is CASSYGAGVAGELFF. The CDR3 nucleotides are TGTGCCAGCAGTTACGGAGCAGGGGTTGCCGGGGAGCTGTTTTTT.

CDR3 bases: TGTGCCAGCAGCCCCGAGGAGAGCCTGCCCCAGCATTTT. This encodes CASSPEESLPQHF. The rearrangement joins TRBV6-2 or TRBV6-3 to TRBJ1-5; no reliable D call. The CDR3 totals 13 residues. The V end was cut by 6 bases, the J end by 9 bases, with 15 bases between. CDR1 and CDR2 from the germline V gene are MNHEY and SVGEGT.

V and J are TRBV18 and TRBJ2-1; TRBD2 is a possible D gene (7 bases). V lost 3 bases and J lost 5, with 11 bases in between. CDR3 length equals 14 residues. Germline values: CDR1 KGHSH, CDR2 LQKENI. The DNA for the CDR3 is TGTGCCAGCTCACCGCAGGGGAGGGACAATGAGCAGTTCTTC. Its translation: CASSPQGRDNEQFF.

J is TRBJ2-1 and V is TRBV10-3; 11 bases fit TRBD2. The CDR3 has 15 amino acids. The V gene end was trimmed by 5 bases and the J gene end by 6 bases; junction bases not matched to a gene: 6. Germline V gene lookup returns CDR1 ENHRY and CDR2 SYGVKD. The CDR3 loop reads CAISPTSGGPNEQFF. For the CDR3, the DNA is TGTGCCATCAGTCCAACTAGCGGGGGACCCAATGAGCAGTTCTTC.

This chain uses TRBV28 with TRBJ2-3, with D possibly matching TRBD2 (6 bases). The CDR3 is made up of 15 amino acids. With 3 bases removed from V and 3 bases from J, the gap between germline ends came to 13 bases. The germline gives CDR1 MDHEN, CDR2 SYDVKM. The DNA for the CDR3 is TGTGCCAGCAGTTTCTGGGGGGTTGAAACAGATACGCAGTATTTT. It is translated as CASSFWGVETDTQYF.

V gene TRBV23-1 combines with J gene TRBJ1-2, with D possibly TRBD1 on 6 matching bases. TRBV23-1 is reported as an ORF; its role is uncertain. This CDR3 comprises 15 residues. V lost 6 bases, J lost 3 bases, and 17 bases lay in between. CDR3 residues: CASSRRDKVDYGYTF. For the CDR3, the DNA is TGCGCCAGCAGCCGAAGGGACAAAGTGGACTATGGCTACACCTTC.

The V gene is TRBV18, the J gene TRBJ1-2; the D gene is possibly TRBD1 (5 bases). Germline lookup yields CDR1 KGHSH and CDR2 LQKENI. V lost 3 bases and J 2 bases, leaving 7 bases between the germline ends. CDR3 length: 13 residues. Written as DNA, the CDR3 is TGTGCCAGCTCACCGGACAAGAACTATGGCTACACCTTC. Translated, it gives CASSPDKNYGYTF.

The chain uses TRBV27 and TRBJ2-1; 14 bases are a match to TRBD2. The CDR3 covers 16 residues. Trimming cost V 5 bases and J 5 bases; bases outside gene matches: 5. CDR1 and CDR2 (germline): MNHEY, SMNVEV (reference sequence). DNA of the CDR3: TGTGCCAGCAGTGGCGGGACTAGCGGGGGCCACAATGAGCAGTTCTTC. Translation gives CASSGGTSGGHNEQFF.

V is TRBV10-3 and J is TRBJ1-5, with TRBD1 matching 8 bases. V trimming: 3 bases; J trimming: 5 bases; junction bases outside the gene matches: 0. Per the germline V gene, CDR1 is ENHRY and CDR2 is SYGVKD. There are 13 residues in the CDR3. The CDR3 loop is CAISEQGDQPQHF. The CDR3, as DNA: TGTGCCATCAGTGAACAGGGGGATCAGCCCCAGCATTTT.

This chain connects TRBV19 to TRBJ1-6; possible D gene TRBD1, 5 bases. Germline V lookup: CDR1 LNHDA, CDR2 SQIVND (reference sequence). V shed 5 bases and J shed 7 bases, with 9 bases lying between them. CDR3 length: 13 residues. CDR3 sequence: CASSDSKNSPLHF. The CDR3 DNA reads TGTGCCAGTAGTGACAGCAAGAATTCACCCCTCCACTTT.

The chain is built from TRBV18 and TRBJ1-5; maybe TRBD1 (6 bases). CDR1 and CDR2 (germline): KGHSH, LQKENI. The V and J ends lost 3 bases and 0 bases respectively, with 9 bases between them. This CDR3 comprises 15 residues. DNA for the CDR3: TGTGCCAGCTCACCTCTAGGGGGTAGCAATCAGCCCCAGCATTTT. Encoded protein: CASSPLGGSNQPQHF.

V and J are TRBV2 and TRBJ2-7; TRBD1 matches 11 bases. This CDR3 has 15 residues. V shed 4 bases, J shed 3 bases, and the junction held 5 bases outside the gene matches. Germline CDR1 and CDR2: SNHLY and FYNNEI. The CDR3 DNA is TGTGCCAGCAGTGGCTTAGGGACAGGGGGCTACGAGCAGTACTTC. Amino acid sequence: CASSGLGTGGYEQYF.

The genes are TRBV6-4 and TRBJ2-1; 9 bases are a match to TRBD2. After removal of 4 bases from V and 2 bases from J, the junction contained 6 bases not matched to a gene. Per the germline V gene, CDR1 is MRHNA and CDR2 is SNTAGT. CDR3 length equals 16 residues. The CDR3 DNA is TGTGCCAGCAGTGTTTCCAGCGGGGGGACCTACAATGAGCAGTTCTTC. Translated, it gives CASSVSSGGTYNEQFF.

In DNA, the CDR3 is TGTGCCAGTAGTAGGTCCAGGGGGCTGGTCGGGGAGCTGTTTTTT. Encoded protein: CASSRSRGLVGELFF. The V gene is TRBV19, the J gene TRBJ2-2, with TRBD1 identical over 8 bases. CDR3 length equals 15 residues. CDR1 is LNHDA and CDR2 is SQIVND in the germline V gene (reference sequence). Trimming cost V 4 bases and J 7 bases; bases outside gene matches: 8. The full variable domain, in which reference TRBV19 and TRBJ2-2 provide the parts outside the CDR3, is DGGITQSPKYLFRKEGQNVTLSCEQNLNHDAMYWYRQDPGQGLRLIYYSQIVNDFQKGDIAEGYSVSREKKESFPLTVTSAQKNPTAFYLCASSRSRGLVGELFFGEGSRLTVL.

The CDR3 sequence: CASSIVVAGGNEQFF. The CDR3 region has the DNA TGTGCCAGTAGTATAGTAGTTGCAGGTGGCAATGAGCAGTTCTTC. V usage is TRBV19 and J usage is TRBJ2-1; no firm D call. The CDR3 totals 15 residues. Germline CDR1 reads LNHDA; CDR2 reads SQIVND (reference sequence). The germline V and J ends were trimmed by 1 base and 6 bases, with 13 bases remaining between them.